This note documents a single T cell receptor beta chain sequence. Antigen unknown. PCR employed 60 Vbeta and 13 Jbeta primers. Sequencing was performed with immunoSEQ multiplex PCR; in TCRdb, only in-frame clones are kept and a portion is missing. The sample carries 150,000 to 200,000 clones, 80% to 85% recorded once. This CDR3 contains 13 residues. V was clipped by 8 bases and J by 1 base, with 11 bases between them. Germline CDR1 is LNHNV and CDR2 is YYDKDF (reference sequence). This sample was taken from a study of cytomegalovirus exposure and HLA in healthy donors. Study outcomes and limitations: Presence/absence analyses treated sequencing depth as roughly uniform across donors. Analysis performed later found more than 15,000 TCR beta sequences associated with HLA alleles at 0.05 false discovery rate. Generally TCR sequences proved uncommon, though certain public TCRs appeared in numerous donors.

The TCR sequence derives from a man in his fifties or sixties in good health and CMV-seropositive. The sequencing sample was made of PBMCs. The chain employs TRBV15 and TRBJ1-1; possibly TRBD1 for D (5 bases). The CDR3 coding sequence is TGTGCCACCCGGGAGGGGAGGAACACTGAAGCTTTCTTT. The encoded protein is CATREGRNTEAFF.